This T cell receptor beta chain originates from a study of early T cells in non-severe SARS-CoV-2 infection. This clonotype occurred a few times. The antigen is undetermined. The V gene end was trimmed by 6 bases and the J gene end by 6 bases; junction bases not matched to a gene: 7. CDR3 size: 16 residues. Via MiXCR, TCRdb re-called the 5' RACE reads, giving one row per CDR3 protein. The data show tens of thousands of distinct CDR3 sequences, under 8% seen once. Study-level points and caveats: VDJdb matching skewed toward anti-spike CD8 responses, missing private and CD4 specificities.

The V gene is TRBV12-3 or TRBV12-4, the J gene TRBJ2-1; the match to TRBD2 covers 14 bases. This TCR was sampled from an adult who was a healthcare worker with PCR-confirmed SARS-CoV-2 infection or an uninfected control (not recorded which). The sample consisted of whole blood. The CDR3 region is CASSLSGLAGVNEQFF. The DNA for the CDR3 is TGTGCCAGCAGCCTCTCGGGACTAGCGGGAGTCAATGAGCAGTTCTTC.